The rows below give T cell receptor beta chains drawn from one sample of a study of CD8+ T cells in alopecia areata. Produced via immunoSEQ multiplex PCR; TCRdb's table is partial and in-frame only. This sample has more than 150,000 clones, with 50% to 60% found just once. The starting material was CD4+ T cells sorted from blood, obtained at week 0. Every receptor here comes from a human donor with alopecia areata. Both conserved end residues are part of each CDR3. The D gene is left open where the match is weak. Only some rows state a clone size, as once, few, many or a class for expanded clones.

j_call v_call clone_size d_call cdr3_aa cdr3_nt
TRBJ2-2 TRBV2 - TRBD1 CAALVMGQEVAGELFF TGTGCCGCATTAGTGATGGGACAGGAGGTGGCCGGGGAGCTGTTTTTT
TRBJ2-2 TRBV2 - - CASSESRHLNTGELFF TGTGCCAGCAGTGAATCTAGGCACTTGAACACCGGGGAGCTGTTTTTT
TRBJ1-1 TRBV11-2 - - CASSPRRNTEAFF TGTGCCAGCAGCCCTAGACGGAACACTGAAGCTTTCTTT
TRBJ1-2 TRBV6-5 - - CASPEGPSRGYTF TGTGCCAGCCCTGAGGGGCCTTCCAGGGGCTACACCTTC
TRBJ2-2 TRBV30 - - CAWSVVAGELFF TGTGCCTGGAGTGTCGTCGCCGGGGAGCTGTTTTTT
TRBJ2-5 TRBV30 - - CAWIKGGLTQYF TGTGCCTGGATCAAGGGGGGGTTGACCCAGTACTTC
TRBJ1-4 TRBV9 few TRBD1 CASSANPGQVQFF TGTGCCAGCAGCGCGAACCCAGGACAGGTTCAGTTTTTT
TRBJ1-4 TRBV11-2 few - CASSLPPGTNEKLFF TGTGCCAGCAGCTTGCCCCCCGGGACAAATGAAAAACTGTTTTTT
TRBJ1-1 TRBV29-1 - - CSVDKGLNTEAFF TGCAGCGTTGATAAGGGCCTGAACACTGAAGCTTTCTTT
TRBJ1-2 TRBV9 - - CASSVSPGYGYTF TGTGCCAGCAGCGTCTCTCCCGGCTATGGCTACACCTTC
TRBJ2-7 TRBV4-2 - - CASSQPTGEVSEQYF TGTGCCAGCAGCCAACCCACAGGGGAGGTCAGCGAGCAGTACTTC
TRBJ2-5 TRBV5-1 - - CASSSATGRGETQYF TGCGCCAGCAGCTCCGCTACGGGACGGGGTGAGACCCAGTACTTC
TRBJ1-6 TRBV7-8 - - CASSLNQAGLGNSPLHF TGTGCCAGCAGCCTGAATCAAGCGGGACTCGGAAATTCACCCCTCCACTTT
TRBJ1-4 TRBV15 - TRBD1 CATSRDRGQELFF TGTGCCACCAGCAGAGACAGGGGGCAAGAACTGTTTTTT
TRBJ2-3 TRBV7-3 - TRBD2 CASSSRSGGAINTQYF TGTGCCAGCAGCTCCCGGAGCGGGGGGGCCATTAATACGCAGTATTTT
TRBJ1-6 TRBV27 - - CASSGPRGDSYNSPLHF TGTGCCAGCAGTGGGCCGCGGGGGGACTCCTATAATTCACCCCTCCACTTT
TRBJ1-1 TRBV29-1 few TRBD1 CSVERDRGPNTEAFF TGCAGCGTTGAACGGGACAGGGGGCCTAACACTGAAGCTTTCTTT
TRBJ2-5 TRBV5-1 - - CASSLGTVQETQYF TGCGCCAGCAGCTTGGGGACGGTCCAAGAGACCCAGTACTTC
TRBJ1-2 TRBV29-1 - - CSVEKGVRYGYTF TGCAGCGTTGAGAAGGGGGTGAGGTATGGCTACACCTTC
TRBJ2-2 TRBV29-1 - - CSGLGGRTGELFF TGCAGCGGTCTAGGGGGACGCACCGGGGAGCTGTTTTTT
TRBJ1-6 TRBV7-9 - - CASSLSSYNSPLHF TGTGCCAGCAGCTTAAGCTCCTATAATTCACCCCTCCACTTT
TRBJ1-2 TRBV29-1 - - CSVEKGRGYGYTF TGCAGCGTTGAAAAGGGGCGGGGCTATGGCTACACCTTC
TRBJ2-3 TRBV2 once TRBD2 CASRGTSGGDTTQYF TGTGCCAGCAGAGGGACTAGCGGGGGAGATACTACGCAGTATTTT
TRBJ2-1 TRBV7-2 - TRBD2 CASSVAGGPYNEQFF TGTGCCAGCAGCGTAGCGGGGGGGCCATACAATGAGCAGTTCTTC
TRBJ2-6 TRBV11-3 - - CASSFLLGGGANVLTF TGTGCCAGCAGCTTTCTCTTAGGTGGTGGGGCCAACGTCCTGACTTTC
TRBJ1-1 TRBV4-1 - - CASSQEVDGWTEAFF TGCGCCAGCAGCCAAGAGGTCGATGGGTGGACTGAAGCTTTCTTT
TRBJ1-5 TRBV6-1 few - CASSEYRGAIQPQHF TGTGCCAGCAGTGAGTATAGGGGTGCAATTCAGCCCCAGCATTTT
TRBJ2-3 TRBV5-1 few TRBD1 CASSPGTGGTDTQYF TGCGCCAGCAGCCCAGGGACAGGGGGCACAGATACGCAGTATTTT
TRBJ2-7 TRBV5-1 - TRBD1 CASRPGTAAYEQYF TGCGCCAGCAGACCCGGGACAGCGGCCTACGAGCAGTACTTC
TRBJ2-1 TRBV7-2 few TRBD2 CASSLGSTSGYNEQFF TGTGCCAGCAGCTTAGGGTCGACTAGCGGCTACAATGAGCAGTTCTTC
TRBJ2-6 TRBV7-2 - - CASSQDYTNVLTF TGTGCCAGCAGCCAGGACTACACCAACGTCCTGACTTTC
TRBJ2-3 TRBV10-1 - - CASSESARTDTQYF TGCGCCAGCAGTGAGTCGGCTCGCACAGATACGCAGTATTTT
TRBJ2-7 TRBV5-1 few TRBD1 CASSTQGSYEQYF TGCGCCAGCAGCACACAGGGGTCCTACGAGCAGTACTTC
TRBJ1-2 TRBV7-8 - TRBD1 CASSFGQGYGYTF TGTGCCAGCAGCTTTGGACAGGGCTATGGCTACACCTTC
TRBJ1-1 TRBV6-6 - TRBD1 CAAGGLQGSSEAFF TGTGCAGCAGGGGGGCTACAGGGGAGCTCTGAAGCTTTCTTT
TRBJ2-2 TRBV7-8 few TRBD2 CASSFISGGIGELFF TGTGCCAGCAGCTTTATCAGCGGGGGGATCGGGGAGCTGTTTTTT
TRBJ2-7 TRBV29-1 - TRBD1 CSVKGQGKNYEQYF TGCAGCGTAAAGGGACAGGGGAAAAACTACGAGCAGTACTTC